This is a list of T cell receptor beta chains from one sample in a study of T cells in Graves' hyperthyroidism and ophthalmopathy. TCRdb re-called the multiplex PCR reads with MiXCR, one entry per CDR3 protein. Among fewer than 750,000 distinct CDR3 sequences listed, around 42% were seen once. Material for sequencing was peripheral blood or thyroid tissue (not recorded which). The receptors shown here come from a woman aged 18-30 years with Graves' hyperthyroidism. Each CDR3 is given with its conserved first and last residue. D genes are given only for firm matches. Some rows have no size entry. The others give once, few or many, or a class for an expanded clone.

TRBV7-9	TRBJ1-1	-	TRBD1	CASSLRDRVSPEAFF
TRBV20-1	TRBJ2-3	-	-	CSAGVASDTQYF
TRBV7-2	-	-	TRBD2	CASSRTGTSGYNEQFF
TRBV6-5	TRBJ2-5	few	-	CASSLYGTDQETQYF
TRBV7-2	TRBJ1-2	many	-	CASSLGPYGYTF
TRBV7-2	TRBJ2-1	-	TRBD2	CASSLGGAYWEQFF
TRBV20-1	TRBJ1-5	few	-	CSARDSAAGVINQPQHF
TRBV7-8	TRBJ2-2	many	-	CASSRQNTGELFF
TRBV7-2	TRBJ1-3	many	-	CASSSGVSRGNTIYF
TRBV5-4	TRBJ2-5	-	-	CASPYAGAQETQYF
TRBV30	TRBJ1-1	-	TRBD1	CAWGTGGGYTEAFF
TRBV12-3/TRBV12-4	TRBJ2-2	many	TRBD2	CASSNSGTSTTGELFF
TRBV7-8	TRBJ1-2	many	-	CASGGNGYTF
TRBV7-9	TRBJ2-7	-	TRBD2	CASSYSGRTASEQYF
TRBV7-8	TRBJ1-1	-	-	CASSTRLGGETEAFF
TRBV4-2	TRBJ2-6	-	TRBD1	CACTRTGGSSGANVLTF
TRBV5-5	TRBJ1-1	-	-	CASSLGGVSFGNTEAFF
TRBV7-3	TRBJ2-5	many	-	CASSWVGGGQETQYF
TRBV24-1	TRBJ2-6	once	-	CATSDRANVLTF
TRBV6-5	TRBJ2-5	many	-	CASSYGGAGETQYF
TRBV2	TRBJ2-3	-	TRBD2	CASSWGGEDTQYF
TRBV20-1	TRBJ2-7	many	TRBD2	CSARPRLAGTSYEQYF
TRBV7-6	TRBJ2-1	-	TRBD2	CASTKREGYNEQFF
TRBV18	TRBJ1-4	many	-	CASSRSEELFF
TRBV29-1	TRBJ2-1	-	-	CGVEGHRGGNEQFF
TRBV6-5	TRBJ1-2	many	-	CASSRRRVGYGYTF
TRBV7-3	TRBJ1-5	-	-	CASTSGRGGGQPQHF
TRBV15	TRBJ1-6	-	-	CATSRRGDNSPLHF
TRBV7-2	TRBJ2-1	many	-	CASSTRTGRGNNEQFF
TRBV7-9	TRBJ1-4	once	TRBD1	CASSKGAWEKLFF
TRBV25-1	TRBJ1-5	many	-	CASSDGRVINQPQHF
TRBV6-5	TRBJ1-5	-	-	CASSRRAGYQPQHF
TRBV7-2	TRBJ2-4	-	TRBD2	CASSVTGLAGRAKNIQYF
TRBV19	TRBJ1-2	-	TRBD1	CASSRQGHGYTF
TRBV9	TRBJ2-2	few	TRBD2	CASSSVGLADTGELFF
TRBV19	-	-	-	CASSVPGWNEQFF
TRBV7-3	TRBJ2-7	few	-	CASSHSRSYEQYF
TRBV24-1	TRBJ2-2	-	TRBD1	CATSDAGGEELFF
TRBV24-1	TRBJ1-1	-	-	CAISGRVNTEAFF
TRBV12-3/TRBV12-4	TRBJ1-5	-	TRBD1	CASSLYGQGQHQPQHF
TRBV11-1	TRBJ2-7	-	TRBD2	CAASGLTYEQYF
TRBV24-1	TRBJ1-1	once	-	CATSGLAGTEAFF
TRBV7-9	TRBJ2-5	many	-	CASSHDSQETQYF
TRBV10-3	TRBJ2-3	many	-	CAISEGITDTQYF
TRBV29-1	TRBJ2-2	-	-	CSVRQGGNGELFF
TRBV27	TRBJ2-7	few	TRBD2	CASSPLAGGPGVYEQYF
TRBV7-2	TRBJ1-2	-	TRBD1	CASSQPGQGYSHGYTF
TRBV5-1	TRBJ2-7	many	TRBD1	CASSVPGQGISYEQYF
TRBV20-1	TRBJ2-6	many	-	CSAPQDFGTPTEGANVLTF
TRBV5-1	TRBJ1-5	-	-	CVSSLAGDQPQHF
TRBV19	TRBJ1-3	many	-	CASQPRHPSSGNTIYF
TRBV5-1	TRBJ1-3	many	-	CASSLEWTPGNTIYF
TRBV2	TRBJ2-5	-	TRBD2	CASSNIAGGRETQYF
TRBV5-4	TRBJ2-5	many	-	CASSGVQEGTQYF